The 30 T cell receptor beta chains reported below all come from one sample, sequenced in a study of T cells after yellow fever vaccination. One entry per CDR3 protein, called by TCRdb with MiXCR from the 5' RACE reads. The data show more than 80,000 distinct CDR3 sequences, with approximately 5.5% seen just once and about 38% held by the top ten. Sequences were derived from CD8+ T cells sorted from PBMCs, sampled 10 days after the yellow fever booster vaccination. The receptors here all came from a man aged 18 to 29 who received the YFV17D yellow fever vaccine.

Comment on this clonotype: A much larger clone lies one base from this, so it may be a read error. V is TRBV4-3 and J is TRBJ2-1, with D possibly called TRBD1 or TRBD2 (5 bases each). There are 14 residues in the CDR3. CDR1 is LGHNA, CDR2 YSLEER, per germline. Trimming stripped 4 bases from V and 3 bases from J, with 10 bases between. The CDR3 loop is CASSLGTYYNEQFF. The CDR3 DNA sequence: TGCGCCAGCAGCCTAGGGACCTACTACAATGAGCAGTTCTTC.

This clonotype was found a few times. J is TRBJ2-5 and V is TRBV5-1; 9 bases fit TRBD1. The CDR3 has 13 amino acids. Per germline, CDR1 SGHRS and CDR2 YFSETQ. Trimming cost V 2 bases and J 5 bases; bases outside gene matches: 1. The CDR3 reads CASSFGQGETQYF. The CDR3 nucleotides are TGCGCCAGCAGCTTCGGACAGGGGGAGACCCAGTACTTC.

This clonotype turned up a few times. This chain joins TRBV11-2 and TRBJ2-2, with D possibly matching TRBD1 (5 bases). The CDR3 contains 18 residues. The V gene's germline CDR1 is SGHAT and CDR2 FQNNGV. V lost 4 bases and J lost 4, with 22 bases in between. The CDR3 spells CASSSHLIREEFTGELFF. CDR3 DNA: TGTGCCAGCAGCTCACATCTAATCAGGGAAGAGTTCACCGGGGAGCTGTTTTTT.

This clonotype was recorded a few times. The rearrangement uses TRBV7-8 and TRBJ2-7; the D is unclear. The length of the CDR3 is 15 residues. Germline CDR1 SGHVS, CDR2 FQNEAQ. Trimming left V 1 base short and J 2 bases short, with 12 bases between. CDR3 nucleotide sequence: TGTGCCAGCAGCTTAGAGGCTAGAAGCACCTACGAGCAGTACTTC. This gives the protein CASSLEARSTYEQYF. Combining the CDR3 with reference TRBV7-8 and TRBJ2-7 gives the whole variable domain GAGVSQSPRYKVAKRGQDVALRCDPISGHVSLFWYQQALGQGPEFLTYFQNEAQLDKSGLPSDRFFAERPEGSVSTLKIQRTQQEDSAVYLCASSLEARSTYEQYFGPGTRLTVT.

This chain links TRBV19 with TRBJ2-3, with 7 bases aligning to TRBD2. Germline CDR1 and CDR2: LNHDA and SQIVND (reference sequence). The junction had 4 bases not matched to a gene; V was cut back by 8 bases and J by 2 bases. There are 13 residues in the CDR3. The CDR3 reads CASGGGPTDTQYF. The DNA of the CDR3 is TGTGCCAGTGGCGGGGGACCCACAGATACGCAGTATTTT. The full variable domain, in which reference TRBV19 and TRBJ2-3 provide the parts outside the CDR3, is DGGITQSPKYLFRKEGQNVTLSCEQNLNHDAMYWYRQDPGQGLRLIYYSQIVNDFQKGDIAEGYSVSREKKESFPLTVTSAQKNPTAFYLCASGGGPTDTQYFGPGTRLTVL.

This clonotype was counted only a few times. The V and J genes are TRBV3-1 and TRBJ1-1; D unclear. Trimming left V 0 bases short and J 4 bases short, with 9 bases between. This CDR3 region has 14 residues. Germline CDR1 and CDR2: LGHDT and YNNKEL (reference sequence). The DNA of the CDR3 is TGTGCCAGCAGCCAAGATCGTGAGGGCACTGAAGCTTTCTTT. Translated: CASSQDREGTEAFF.

The chain recombines TRBV11-2 with TRBJ2-1; D assignment may be TRBD1 or TRBD2 (5 bases each). Trimming took 4 bases from V and 5 from J, leaving 15 bases between them. CDR3 size: 15 residues. Looked up from germline, CDR1 is SGHAT and CDR2 is FQNNGV. CDR3 DNA: TGTGCCAGCAGCTCCCCATGGGACCAAAACAATGAGCAGTTCTTC. Translated, it gives CASSSPWDQNNEQFF.

J is TRBJ2-1 and V is TRBV20-1; D may be TRBD2 (5 bases). The CDR3 is made up of 14 amino acids. The germline CDR1 and CDR2 sequences are DFQATT and SNEGSKA (reference sequence). Trimming stripped 1 base from V and 1 base from J, with 8 bases between. The CDR3 sequence: CSARVSGSYNEQFF. As DNA, the CDR3 is TGCAGTGCTAGAGTTTCGGGGTCCTACAATGAGCAGTTCTTC.

V gene TRBV9 combines with J gene TRBJ1-5; D is possibly TRBD1 (6 bases). Trimming cost V 0 bases and J 6 bases, with 13 bases left between them. From germline, CDR1 is SGDLS and CDR2 YYNGEE. CDR3 length: 15 amino acids. The CDR3 DNA reads as TGTGCCAGCAGCGTAGGAGGGGGGCCGGGTCAGCCCCAGCATTTT. Translation: CASSVGGGPGQPQHF.

This chain connects TRBV9 to TRBJ2-2; 12 positions match TRBD2. The CDR3 is 17 residues long. Germline CDR1 SGDLS, CDR2 YYNGEE. J lost 7 bases, V lost 0 bases, and 7 bases had no gene match. The CDR3 region is CASSVGASGGAVGELFF. For the CDR3, the DNA is TGTGCCAGCAGCGTAGGGGCTAGCGGGGGGGCCGTCGGGGAGCTGTTTTTT.

CDR3 protein: CASSLVAGSSYEQYF. CDR3 nucleotides: TGTGCCAGCAGCTTAGTAGCGGGGAGCTCCTACGAGCAGTACTTC. The V and J genes are TRBV7-2 and TRBJ2-7; TRBD2 matches at 8 bases. CDR1 SGHTA and CDR2 FQGNSA come from the germline V gene. The CDR3 totals 15 residues. V lost 1 base and J lost 0; bases outside the gene matches: 2.

This clonotype was counted between two and nine times. The chain joins TRBV5-1 to TRBJ2-7; a possible D gene is TRBD1 (6 bases). The CDR3 loop spans 14 amino acids. Germline assignment: CDR1 SGHRS and CDR2 YFSETQ. With 1 base removed from V and 2 bases from J, the gap between germline ends came to 10 bases. The CDR3 here is CASSLRGQTYEQYF. CDR3 nucleotides: TGCGCCAGCAGCTTGCGAGGACAGACCTACGAGCAGTACTTC.

This clonotype has more than one count but fewer than ten. This chain joins TRBV19 and TRBJ1-1; D may be TRBD1 (5 bases). Trimming pared 6 bases from V and 7 bases from J, leaving 18 bases between. This CDR3 region has 14 residues. The germline CDR1 and CDR2 sequences are LNHDA and SQIVND (reference sequence). CDR3 region: CASSLLRQNGEAFF. The CDR3 DNA sequence: TGTGCCAGTAGCCTACTCAGACAGAACGGTGAAGCTTTCTTT.

The genes are TRBV2 and TRBJ2-7; 9 bases match TRBD1. This CDR3 region has 14 residues. CDR1 SNHLY and CDR2 FYNNEI come from the germline V gene. The V segment lost 1 base and the J segment 2 bases; nucleotides outside the gene matches: 0. The CDR3 nucleotides read TGTGCCAGCAGTGAAGGGACAGGGGCCTACGAGCAGTACGTC. Protein product: CASSEGTGAYEQYV.

This clonotype was seen a few times. The chain is built from TRBV12-3 or TRBV12-4 and TRBJ1-4; tentatively, D is TRBD1 (6 bases). The CDR3 runs to 15 residues. Trimming cost V 3 bases and J 8 bases, with 16 bases left between them. CDR3 in amino acids: CASSFFGRGREKLFF. CDR3 DNA: TGTGCCAGCAGTTTTTTTGGCAGGGGTAGGGAAAAACTGTTTTTT.

The rearrangement links TRBV3-1 to TRBJ1-1, with no clear D. CDR3 length: 13 amino acids. In germline, CDR1 is LGHDT, CDR2 YNNKEL (reference sequence). V shed 1 base and J shed 3 bases, with 6 bases lying between them. The CDR3 loop is CASSQVGDTEAFF. The CDR3 DNA follows: TGTGCCAGCAGCCAAGTTGGGGACACTGAAGCTTTCTTT. The full variable domain, its missing parts supplied by reference TRBV3-1 and TRBJ1-1, is DTAVSQTPKYLVTQMGNDKSIKCEQNLGHDTMYWYKQDSKKFLKIMFSYNNKELIINETVPNRFSPKSPDKAHLNLHINSLELGDSAVYFCASSQVGDTEAFFGQGTRLTVV.

This clonotype turned up a few times. The chain recombines TRBV5-1 with TRBJ2-5; TRBD2 aligns across 8 bases. Germline assignment: CDR1 SGHRS and CDR2 YFSETQ. After removal of 2 bases from V and 4 bases from J, the junction contained 7 bases not matched to a gene. This CDR3 has 15 amino acids. CDR3 in amino acids: CASSFYGGAGETQYF. The CDR3 DNA sequence: TGCGCCAGCAGCTTCTACGGGGGGGCCGGAGAGACCCAGTACTTC.

In this sample, this clonotype turned up a few times. The chain is built from TRBV30 and TRBJ2-1; D unresolved. V lost 3 bases, J lost 1 base, and 7 bases lay in between. The CDR3 extends over 13 amino acids. Per germline, CDR1 GTSNPN and CDR2 SVGIG (reference sequence). The CDR3 nucleotides are TGTGCCTGGAGACGGCAATCCTACAATGAGCAGTTCTTC. Its translation is CAWRRQSYNEQFF.

The chain uses TRBV6-1 and TRBJ1-1; unclear D gene. V lost 5 bases and J lost 1, with 11 bases in between. Germline CDR1 MNHNS, CDR2 SASEGT. The CDR3 loop spans 14 amino acids. CDR3 bases: TGTGCCAGCAGTCGACGGGAGGGGAACACTGAAGCTTTCTTT. It yields the protein CASSRREGNTEAFF.

This clonotype was seen only a few times. This chain joins TRBV2 and TRBJ2-5; TRBD2 matches at 11 bases. CDR1 is SNHLY and CDR2 is FYNNEI in the germline V gene. The CDR3 length is 16 residues. The trim removed 7 bases at V and 2 bases at J, leaving 9 bases unmatched. CDR3 sequence reads: CASNPWASGGQETQYF. In DNA form, the CDR3 reads TGTGCCAGCAACCCCTGGGCTAGCGGGGGGCAAGAGACCCAGTACTTC.

CDR3 sequence reads: CASSLVGQGDQPQHF. CDR3 DNA: TGTGCCAGCAGCTTAGTCGGTCAGGGCGATCAGCCCCAGCATTTT. The gene calls are TRBV7-9 and TRBJ1-5; tentative D call: TRBD1 (5 bases). Germline CDR1 and CDR2: SEHNR and FQNEAQ (reference sequence). Trimming took off 1 base at V and 5 bases at J, with 12 bases between the two ends. CDR3 length equals 15 residues.

There are many counts of this clonotype. The chain uses TRBV27 and TRBJ2-7, with TRBD1 matching over 7 bases. This CDR3 has 16 amino acids. V lost 6 bases and J lost 4; bases outside the gene matches: 15. Looked up from germline, CDR1 is MNHEY and CDR2 is SMNVEV (reference sequence). As DNA, the CDR3 is TGTGCCAGCAGCAAAACTCTTGACAGGGATAATTACGAGCAGTACTTC. Amino acid sequence: CASSKTLDRDNYEQYF.

This clonotype came up many times. This rearrangement joins TRBV7-2 to TRBJ2-1; maybe TRBD1 (6 bases). Trimming removed 6 bases at V and 6 bases at J, with 24 bases between. Germline V CDR1 and CDR2: SGHTA, FQGNSA. The CDR3 extends over 17 amino acids. The CDR3 DNA reads TGTGCCAGCAGGCATAAGGTCTTGGCAGACAGGCGCAATGAGCAGTTCTTC. Its translation: CASRHKVLADRRNEQFF.

This clonotype was observed a few times. The chain links TRBV20-1 to TRBJ1-1, with D possibly being TRBD1 (5 bases). Trimming shortened V by 6 bases and J by 0 bases, and 14 bases separated the two germline ends. Germline-derived CDR1 and CDR2 are DFQATT and SNEGSKA (reference sequence). The CDR3 length is 14 residues. The CDR3 DNA sequence: TGCAGTGCCCTGTCCGGGACCATGAACACTGAAGCTTTCTTT. This encodes CSALSGTMNTEAFF.

This clonotype was recorded many times. The genes are TRBV11-2 and TRBJ2-1, with D unresolved. The V and J ends lost 4 bases and 0 bases respectively, with 7 bases between them. Germline V gene lookup returns CDR1 SGHAT and CDR2 FQNNGV. The CDR3 length is 14 residues. The chain's CDR3 is CASSSETSYNEQFF. The CDR3 DNA sequence: TGTGCCAGCAGCTCGGAGACCTCCTACAATGAGCAGTTCTTC.

This chain connects TRBV7-6 to TRBJ2-1, with TRBD2 matching over 10 bases. The germline CDR1 and CDR2 sequences are SGHVS and FNYEAQ. The CDR3 consists of 15 residues. With V trimmed by 1 base and J by 10 bases, 7 bases remained unmatched. This CDR3 reads CASSLGTSGGVEQFF. In nucleotides, the CDR3 is TGTGCCAGCAGCTTAGGTACCAGCGGGGGGGTCGAGCAGTTCTTC.

This chain links TRBV12-3 or TRBV12-4 with TRBJ2-7; D is undetermined. Deletions cut 3 bases from V and 5 bases from J, with 8 bases between. CDR3 length: 12 residues. CDR3 DNA sequence: TGTGCCAGCAGTTTTTCCCCAGACGAGCAGTACTTC. This gives the protein CASSFSPDEQYF.

This clonotype rates as medium-sized. This sequence joins TRBV27 and TRBJ1-6, with D perhaps TRBD1 (5 bases). The CDR3 extends over 15 amino acids. Trimming stripped 10 bases from V and 0 bases from J, with 13 bases between. In germline, CDR1 is MNHEY, CDR2 SMNVEV (reference sequence). The CDR3 nucleotides read TGTGCCACGGGGGGGAAAGCCTCCTATAATTCACCCCTCCACTTT. It yields the protein CATGGKASYNSPLHF.

This clonotype was detected ten times or more. The rearrangement links TRBV2 to TRBJ2-1, with a possible D match to TRBD2 (5 bases). V lost 7 bases, J lost 2 bases, and 9 bases lay in between. Germline CDR1 and CDR2: SNHLY and FYNNEI. There are 13 residues in the CDR3. In nucleotides, the CDR3 is TGTGCCAGCAACCGGGGTCCCTACAATGAGCAGTTCTTC. Its translation: CASNRGPYNEQFF.

In this sample, this clonotype turned up a few times. V and J are TRBV7-9 and TRBJ1-1; D is uncertain. The length of the CDR3 is 14 residues. Trimming took off 9 bases at V and 3 bases at J, with 17 bases between the two ends. The germline V gene encodes CDR1 SEHNR and CDR2 FQNEAQ (reference sequence). This chain's CDR3 is CASIHGEIDTEAFF. The CDR3 nucleotides read TGTGCCAGTATACATGGGGAAATCGACACTGAAGCTTTCTTT.